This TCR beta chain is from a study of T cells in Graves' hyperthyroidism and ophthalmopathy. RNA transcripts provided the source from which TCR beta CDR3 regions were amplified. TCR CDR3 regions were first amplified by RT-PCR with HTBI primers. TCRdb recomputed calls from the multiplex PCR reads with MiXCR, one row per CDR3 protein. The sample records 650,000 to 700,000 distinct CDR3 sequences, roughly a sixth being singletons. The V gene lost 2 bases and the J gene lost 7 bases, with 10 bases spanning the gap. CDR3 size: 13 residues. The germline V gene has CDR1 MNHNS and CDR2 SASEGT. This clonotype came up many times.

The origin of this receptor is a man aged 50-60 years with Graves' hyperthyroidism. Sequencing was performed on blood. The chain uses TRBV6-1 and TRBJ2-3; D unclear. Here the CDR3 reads CASSEYRLNTQYF. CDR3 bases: TGTGCCAGCAGTGAATACAGACTGAATACGCAGTATTTT.